These 17 T cell receptor beta chains originate from one sample sequenced in a study of regulatory T cells in long-lasting Graves disease. Building of the TCR beta libraries involved iRepertoire HTBI primers and Arm-PCR of CDR3 regions. From the multiplex PCR reads, TCRdb called clonotypes with MiXCR, one entry per CDR3 protein. Here the sample spans hundreds of thousands of distinct CDR3 sequences, 13% being singletons. Time point described: newly diagnosed GD, antithyroid drugs for less than 3 months. Researchers made the TCR library from RNA that was extracted from PBMCs. This sample also belongs to another study, concerning T cells in Graves' hyperthyroidism and ophthalmopathy.

The sample here was peripheral blood mononuclear cells (PBMCs), taken at new diagnosis, from a patient treated with antithyroid drugs. The source of these receptors is a man younger than 40 with Graves disease.

This clonotype was seen repeatedly, ten times or more. This chain uses TRBV27 with TRBJ2-1; 8 nucleotides agree with TRBD2. This CDR3 spans 15 amino acids. Germline V gene sequence: CDR1 MNHEY, CDR2 SMNVEV (reference sequence). The J segment lost 6 bases and the V segment lost 7 bases, leaving 11 bases of the junction unmatched. DNA of the CDR3: TGTGCCAGCAACGTGAGAGGGAGCGGGAGCAATGAGCAGTTCTTC. Translation gives CASNVRGSGSNEQFF.

The J gene is TRBJ2-7, the V gene TRBV3-1, with 13 nucleotides matching TRBD2. The V gene end was trimmed by 1 base and the J gene end by 1 base; junction bases not matched to a gene: 7. The germline CDR1 and CDR2 sequences are LGHDT and YNNKEL (reference sequence). The CDR3 is made up of 18 amino acids. Here the CDR3 DNA reads TGTGCCAGCAGCCAAGCTAGGACTAGCGGGAGTCGTTCCTACGAGCAGTACTTC. This translates into CASSQARTSGSRSYEQYF.

The rearrangement uses TRBV12-3 or TRBV12-4 and TRBJ2-2; D might be TRBD2 (5 bases). Trimming took 5 bases from V and 8 from J, leaving 12 bases between them. This CDR3 is built from 13 residues. CDR3 DNA sequence: TGTGCCAGCAGTCCCGGACTGGGGGGGGAGCTGTTTTTT. As protein: CASSPGLGGELFF.

In this sample, this clonotype turned up many times. The chain couples TRBV20-1 to TRBJ2-3, with a possible D match to TRBD1 (5 bases). CDR1 and CDR2 from the germline V gene are DFQATT and SNEGSKA (reference sequence). The CDR3 is 13 residues long. V lost 2 bases and J 5 bases, leaving 11 bases between the germline ends. The chain's CDR3 is CSARSRVGDTQYF. The CDR3 nucleotides are TGCAGTGCTAGATCCAGGGTAGGAGATACGCAGTATTTT.

This clonotype has ten or more counts. The chain joins TRBV20-1 to TRBJ2-1; weak D call: TRBD1 (6 bases). V was shortened by 6 bases and J by 4 bases, with 10 bases between the two germline ends. The CDR3 runs 12 residues. The germline V gene encodes CDR1 DFQATT and CDR2 SNEGSKA (reference sequence). The CDR3 loop is CSAEDRYNEQFF. CDR3 bases: TGCAGTGCCGAAGACAGGTACAATGAGCAGTTCTTC.

This clonotype was seen more than once but under ten times. V gene TRBV18 combines with J gene TRBJ2-7; 7 nucleotides agree with TRBD1. Germline V gene lookup returns CDR1 KGHSH and CDR2 LQKENI. The V and J ends lost 4 bases and 3 bases, in that order; junction bases with no gene match: 12. The CDR3 has 16 residues. CDR3 sequence: CASSLRQGKIDYEQYF. Here the CDR3 DNA reads TGTGCCAGCTCACTTCGACAGGGAAAAATAGACTACGAGCAGTACTTC.

Many counts were recorded for this clonotype. The chain carries TRBV29-1 and TRBJ2-5; D uncertain. The CDR3 runs 16 residues. V was cut by 1 base and J by 3 bases, with 18 bases left in between. Germline loops: CDR1 SQVTM, CDR2 ANQGSEA. CDR3 in amino acids: CSVEATRTISEETQYF. In nucleotides, the CDR3 is TGCAGCGTTGAAGCCACGCGGACGATATCTGAAGAGACCCAGTACTTC.

In its sample, this clonotype was seen many times. J is TRBJ2-3 and V is TRBV11-3, with D perhaps matching TRBD2 (6 bases). The V gene lost 5 bases and the J gene lost 7 bases, with 13 bases spanning the gap. The length of the CDR3 is 13 residues. From germline, CDR1 is SGHNT and CDR2 YENEEA. CDR3 residues: CASSGGVGYTQYF. The CDR3 coding sequence is TGTGCCAGCAGCGGAGGGGTTGGCTATACGCAGTATTTT.

This clonotype was found a few times. The chain links TRBV7-8 to TRBJ2-7; possible D gene TRBD2, 6 bases. The CDR3 runs to 16 residues. Trimming shortened V by 5 bases and J by 0 bases, and 17 bases separated the two germline ends. Germline values: CDR1 SGHVS, CDR2 FQNEAQ. The CDR3 protein is CASSPVRGSGSYEQYF. The CDR3 nucleotides read TGTGCCAGCAGCCCAGTCCGGGGGAGCGGCTCCTACGAGCAGTACTTC.

This clonotype was observed at least ten times. The genes are TRBV30 and TRBJ1-2; 7 nucleotides line up with TRBD1. Per germline, CDR1 GTSNPN and CDR2 SVGIG (reference sequence). This CDR3 comprises 14 residues. Losses at the gene ends were 0 bases for V and 2 bases for J; bases not matched to a gene: 3. The CDR3 loop reads CAWSVGQANYGYTF. CDR3 DNA: TGTGCCTGGAGTGTTGGACAGGCGAACTATGGCTACACCTTC.

This clonotype has more than one count but fewer than ten. Mismatch with germline at one junction end may stem from a read error. The V call is TRBV13, the J call TRBJ2-1; 8 bases are shared with TRBD2. The germline CDR1 and CDR2 sequences are PRHDT and FYEKMQ (reference sequence). The CDR3 loop spans 13 amino acids. The CDR3 DNA reads as TGTGCCAGCAGCTCGTCTCCCCGGGAGGGCCCGCTCTTC. Translation gives CASSSSPREGPLF. Filled out from reference TRBV13 and TRBJ2-1, the complete variable domain reads AAGVIQSPRHLIKEKRETATLKCYPIPRHDTVYWYQQGPGQDPQFLISFYEKMQSDKGSIPDRFSAQQFSDYHSELNMSSLELGDSALYFCASSSSPREGPLFGPGTRLTVL.

The J gene is TRBJ2-4, the V gene TRBV6-1, with D possibly called TRBD1 or TRBD2 (5 bases each). The germline gives CDR1 MNHNS, CDR2 SASEGT. V lost 4 bases and J lost 1, with 11 bases in between. This CDR3 spans 15 amino acids. The CDR3 loop reads CASSVHWGAKNIQYF. The CDR3 DNA sequence: TGTGCCAGCAGTGTACACTGGGGGGCCAAAAACATTCAGTACTTC.

This clonotype was seen ten or more times. The gene calls are TRBV12-3 or TRBV12-4 and TRBJ2-3, with D possibly being TRBD2 (6 bases). V was pared by 2 bases and J by 1 base, with 16 bases between. The CDR3 sequence is 17 residues long. The chain's CDR3 is CASSLPRRGWGTDTQYF. CDR3 bases: TGTGCCAGCAGTTTACCCCGGCGGGGTTGGGGCACAGATACGCAGTATTTT.

This clonotype was detected only a few times. The rearrangement joins TRBV10-1 to TRBJ1-5, with 8 bases identical to TRBD1. This CDR3 has 14 residues. The trim removed 7 bases at V and 5 bases at J, leaving 7 bases unmatched. The V gene's germline CDR1 is WNHNN and CDR2 SYGVQD (reference sequence). Here the CDR3 reads CASIRTGNHQPQHF. The CDR3 nucleotides are TGCGCCAGCATCCGGACAGGGAACCATCAGCCCCAGCATTTT.

This chain links TRBV12-5 with TRBJ1-1; a weak D match, TRBD1 (5 bases). V lost 0 bases, J lost 5 bases, and 13 bases lay in between. This CDR3 has 15 residues. Germline V CDR1 and CDR2: LGHNT, FRNRAP. The CDR3 sequence: CASGLVLGRVTEAFF. The CDR3 coding sequence is TGTGCTAGTGGTTTGGTTCTGGGCAGGGTGACTGAAGCTTTCTTT. The variable domain in full, completed from reference TRBV12-5 and TRBJ1-1, reads DARVTQTPRHKVTEMGQEVTMRCQPILGHNTVFWYRQTMMQGLELLAYFRNRAPLDDSGMPKDRFSAEMPDATLATLKIQPSEPRDSAVYFCASGLVLGRVTEAFFGQGTRLTVV.

Details on this clonotype: A much more abundant neighbour one base away suggests this may be a read error. The chain uses TRBV20-1 and TRBJ2-3, with a weak D call TRBD1 (5 bases). The better agreement between TRBJ1-1 and the DNA end casts doubt on the J call. The CDR3 spans 15 residues. Germline V gene data show CDR1 as DFQATT and CDR2 as SNEGSKA (reference sequence). This CDR3 reads CSATRDGELNAEAFF. The CDR3 coding sequence is TGCAGTGCTACTCGGGACGGTGAACTGAACGCTGAAGCTTTCTTT.

This clonotype was observed at least ten times. The chain recombines TRBV18 with TRBJ2-7; a possible D gene is TRBD2 (5 bases). The CDR3 covers 14 residues. Germline V gene data show CDR1 as KGHSH and CDR2 as LQKENI. Trimming shortened V by 3 bases and J by 3 bases, and 12 bases separated the two germline ends. Here the CDR3 reads CASSPPRAVYEQYF. Here the CDR3 DNA reads TGTGCCAGCTCACCCCCGAGAGCGGTCTACGAGCAGTACTTC.